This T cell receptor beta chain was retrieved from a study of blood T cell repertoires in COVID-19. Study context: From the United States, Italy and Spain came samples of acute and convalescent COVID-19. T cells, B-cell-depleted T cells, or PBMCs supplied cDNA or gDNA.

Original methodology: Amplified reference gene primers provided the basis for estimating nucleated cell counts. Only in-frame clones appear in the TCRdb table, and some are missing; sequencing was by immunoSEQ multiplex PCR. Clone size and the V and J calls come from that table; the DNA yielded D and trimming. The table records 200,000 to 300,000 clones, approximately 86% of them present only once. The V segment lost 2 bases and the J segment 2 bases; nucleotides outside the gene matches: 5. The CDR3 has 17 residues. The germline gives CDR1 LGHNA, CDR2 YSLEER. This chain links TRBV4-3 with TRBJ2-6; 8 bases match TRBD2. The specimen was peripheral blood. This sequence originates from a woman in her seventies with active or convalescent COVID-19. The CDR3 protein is CASSQMTGGAGANVLTF. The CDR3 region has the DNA TGCGCCAGCAGCCAAATGACCGGGGGGGCTGGGGCCAACGTCCTGACTTTC.